This TCR beta chain is drawn from a study of blood T cell repertoires in COVID-19. CDR1 and CDR2 (germline): SGHTA, FQGNSA. Trimming took 5 bases from V and 3 from J; bases not matched to a gene: 4. The CDR3 is 15 residues long. Authors' methods: Estimation of nucleated cell counts was performed using reference gene primer amplification. Using immunoSEQ multiplex PCR, the repertoire was profiled, and TCRdb retains in-frame clones only, with some absent. V, J and clone size were drawn from that table, and D and trimming were deduced from the DNA. The table shows around 220,000 clones, with just over 85% occurring only once.

The chain uses TRBV7-2 and TRBJ1-3, with 10 bases fitting TRBD1. Sequenced material: peripheral blood. This TCR derives from a man in his forties or fifties with acute or convalescent COVID-19. CDR3 DNA: TGTGCCAGCAGCCCGACAGGGGGCTTTGGAAACACCATATATTTT. Encoded protein: CASSPTGGFGNTIYF.